The sequence of this TCR beta chain was determined in a study of blood T cell repertoires in COVID-19. Generated by immunoSEQ multiplex PCR, the TCRdb table keeps only in-frame clones and is missing some. The sample yields about 220,000 clones, more than 70% seen once. The CDR3 runs to 13 residues. Trimming took 5 bases from V and 3 from J; bases not matched to a gene: 4. The germline CDR1 and CDR2 sequences are SGHRS and YFSETQ. This sequence joins TRBV5-1 and TRBJ1-1, with 7 bases matching TRBD1. The TCR sequence derives from an elderly woman with acute or convalescent COVID-19. The sample consisted of peripheral blood. The CDR3 nucleotides are TGCGCCAGCAGATGGACAGGAGACACTGAAGCTTTCTTT. Its translation: CASRWTGDTEAFF.